The clone carrying this T cell receptor beta chain was counted only a few times. Antigen unknown. The sample is drawn from a study of identical twins. Study outcomes and limitations: In cord blood, abundant beta clonotypes had fewer insertions; memory showed no trend.

Only healthy Caucasians were included as donors. V was pared by 0 bases and J by 1 base, with 8 bases between. The CDR3 has 14 amino acids. CDR1 and CDR2 from the germline V gene are SGHKS and YYEKEE (reference sequence). Template switching (which added a universal primer site) was used, and cDNA carried unique molecular identifiers. Each CDR3 protein gets one entry after TCRdb re-called the 5' RACE reads with MiXCR. The sample has about 890,000 distinct CDR3 sequences, roughly an eighth seen once. This sample also belongs to another study, concerning yellow fever vaccine responses in identical twins.

The sample taken for sequencing was PBMCs. V and J are TRBV5-5 and TRBJ2-7; D remains ambiguous. The clonotype was recovered from a woman younger than 35 in good health. The CDR3 DNA is TGTGCCAGCAGCTTGGAAGCCTGGTCCTACGAGCAGTACTTC. Translation: CASSLEAWSYEQYF.